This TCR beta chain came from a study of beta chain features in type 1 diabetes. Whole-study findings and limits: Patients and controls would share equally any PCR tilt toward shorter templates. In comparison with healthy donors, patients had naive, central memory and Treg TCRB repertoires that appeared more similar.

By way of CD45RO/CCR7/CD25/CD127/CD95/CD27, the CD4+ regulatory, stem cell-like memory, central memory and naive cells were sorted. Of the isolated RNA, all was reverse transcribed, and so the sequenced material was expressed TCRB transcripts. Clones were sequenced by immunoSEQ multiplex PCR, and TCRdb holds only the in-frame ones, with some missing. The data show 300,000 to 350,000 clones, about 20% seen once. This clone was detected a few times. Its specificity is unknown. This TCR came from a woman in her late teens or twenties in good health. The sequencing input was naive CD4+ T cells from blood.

The DNA for the CDR3 is TGCGCCAGCAGCCAAGATTGGCGGGCACCTTCCTACGAGCAGTACTTC. This encodes CASSQDWRAPSYEQYF. The chain is built from TRBV4-1 and TRBJ2-7; D is perhaps TRBD2 (5 bases). Trimming cost V 0 bases and J 1 base, with 13 bases left between them. Germline CDR1 is MGHRA and CDR2 is YSYEKL. CDR3 length equals 16 residues.